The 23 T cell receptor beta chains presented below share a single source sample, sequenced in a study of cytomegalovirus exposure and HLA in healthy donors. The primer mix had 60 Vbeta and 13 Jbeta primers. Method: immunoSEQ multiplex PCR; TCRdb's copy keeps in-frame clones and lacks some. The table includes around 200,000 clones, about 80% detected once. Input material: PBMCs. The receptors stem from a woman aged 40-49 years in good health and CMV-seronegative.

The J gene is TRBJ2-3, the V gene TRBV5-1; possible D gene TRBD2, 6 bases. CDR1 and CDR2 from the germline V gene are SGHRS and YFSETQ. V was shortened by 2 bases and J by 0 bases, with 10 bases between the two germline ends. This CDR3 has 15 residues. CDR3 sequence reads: CASSFGGSSTDTQYF. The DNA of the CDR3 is TGCGCCAGCAGCTTCGGGGGATCTAGCACAGATACGCAGTATTTT.

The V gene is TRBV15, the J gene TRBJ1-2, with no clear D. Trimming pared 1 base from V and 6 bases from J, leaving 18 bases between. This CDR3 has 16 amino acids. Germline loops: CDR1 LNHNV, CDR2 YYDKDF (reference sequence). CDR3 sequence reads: CATSRGIEEGRNGYTF. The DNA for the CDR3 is TGTGCCACCAGCAGAGGAATAGAGGAGGGTCGGAATGGCTACACCTTC.

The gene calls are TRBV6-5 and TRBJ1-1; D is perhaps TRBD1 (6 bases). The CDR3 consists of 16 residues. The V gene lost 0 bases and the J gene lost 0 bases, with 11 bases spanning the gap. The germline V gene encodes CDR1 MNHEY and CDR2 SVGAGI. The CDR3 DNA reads TGTGCCAGCAGTTACTCGCAGGGGCGACTGAACACTGAAGCTTTCTTT. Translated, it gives CASSYSQGRLNTEAFF.

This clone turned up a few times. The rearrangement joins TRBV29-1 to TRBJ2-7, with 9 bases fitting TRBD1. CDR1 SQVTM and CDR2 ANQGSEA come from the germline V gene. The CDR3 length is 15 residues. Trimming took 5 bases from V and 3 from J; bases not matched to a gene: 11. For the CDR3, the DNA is TGCAGCGTTAATAGGAGGACAGGGGCATACTACGAGCAGTACTTC. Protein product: CSVNRRTGAYYEQYF.

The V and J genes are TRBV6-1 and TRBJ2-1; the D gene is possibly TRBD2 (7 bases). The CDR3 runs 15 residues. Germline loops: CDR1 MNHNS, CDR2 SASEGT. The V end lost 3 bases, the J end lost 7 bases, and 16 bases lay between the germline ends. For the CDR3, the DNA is TGTGCCAGCAGTGACCTAGGGGGGGTCCCGAATGAGCAGTTCTTC. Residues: CASSDLGGVPNEQFF.

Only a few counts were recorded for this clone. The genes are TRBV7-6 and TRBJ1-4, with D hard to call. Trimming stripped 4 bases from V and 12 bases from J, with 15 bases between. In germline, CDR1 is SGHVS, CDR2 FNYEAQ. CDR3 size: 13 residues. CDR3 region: CASSSGEAFELFF. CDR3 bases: TGTGCCAGCAGCTCCGGGGAGGCCTTTGAACTGTTTTTT.

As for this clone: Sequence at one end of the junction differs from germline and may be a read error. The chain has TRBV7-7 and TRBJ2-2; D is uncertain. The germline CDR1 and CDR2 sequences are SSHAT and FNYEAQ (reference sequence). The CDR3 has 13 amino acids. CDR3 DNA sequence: TGTGCTAGCAGCTTAGGTCGGGCCGGGGAGCTGTTTTTT. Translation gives CASSLGRAGELFF.

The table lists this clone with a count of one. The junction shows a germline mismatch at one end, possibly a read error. CDR3 loop: CTWRAGKRTEAFF. CDR3 sequence (DNA): TGTACCTGGAGAGCAGGGAAGAGAACTGAAGCTTTCTTT. V usage is TRBV30 and J usage is TRBJ1-1; the D gene is possibly TRBD1 (5 bases). This CDR3 is 13 amino acids long. The V gene's germline CDR1 is GTSNPN and CDR2 SVGIG (reference sequence).

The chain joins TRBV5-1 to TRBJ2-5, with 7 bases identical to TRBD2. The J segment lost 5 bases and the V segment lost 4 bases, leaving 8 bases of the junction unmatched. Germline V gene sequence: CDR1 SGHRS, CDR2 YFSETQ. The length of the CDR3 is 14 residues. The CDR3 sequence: CASSPSSGEETQYF. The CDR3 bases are TGCGCCAGCAGCCCCTCAAGCGGGGAGGAGACCCAGTACTTC.

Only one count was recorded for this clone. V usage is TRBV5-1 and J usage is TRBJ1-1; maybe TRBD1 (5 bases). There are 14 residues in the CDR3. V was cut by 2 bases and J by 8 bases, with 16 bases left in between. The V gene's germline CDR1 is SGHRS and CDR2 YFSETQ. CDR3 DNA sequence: TGCGCCAGCAGCTTAGGGGTTTCGGTCGCCGAAGCTTTCTTT. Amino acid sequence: CASSLGVSVAEAFF.

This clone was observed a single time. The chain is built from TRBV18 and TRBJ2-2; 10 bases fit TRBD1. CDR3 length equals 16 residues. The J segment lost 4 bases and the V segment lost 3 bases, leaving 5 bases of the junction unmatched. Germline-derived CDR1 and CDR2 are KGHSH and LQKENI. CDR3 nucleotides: TGTGCCAGCTCACCGGAGTGGACAGGGGGCACCGGGGAGCTGTTTTTT. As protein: CASSPEWTGGTGELFF.

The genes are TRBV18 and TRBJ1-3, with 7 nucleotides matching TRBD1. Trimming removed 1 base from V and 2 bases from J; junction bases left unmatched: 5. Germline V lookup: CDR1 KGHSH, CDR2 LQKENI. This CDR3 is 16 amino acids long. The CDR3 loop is CASSPQGAGTGNTIYF. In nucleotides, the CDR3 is TGTGCCAGCTCACCACAGGGGGCAGGTACTGGAAACACCATATATTTT.

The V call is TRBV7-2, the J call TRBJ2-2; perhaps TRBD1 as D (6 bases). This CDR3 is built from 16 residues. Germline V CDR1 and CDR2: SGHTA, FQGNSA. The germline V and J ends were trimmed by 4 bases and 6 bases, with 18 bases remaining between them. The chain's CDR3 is CASSSPQGRRAGELFF. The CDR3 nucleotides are TGTGCCAGCAGCTCCCCACAGGGAAGAAGGGCCGGGGAGCTGTTTTTT.

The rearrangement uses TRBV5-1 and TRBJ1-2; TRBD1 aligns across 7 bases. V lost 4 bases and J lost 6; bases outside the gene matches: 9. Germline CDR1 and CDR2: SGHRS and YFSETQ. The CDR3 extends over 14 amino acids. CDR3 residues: CASSLLQGSHGYTF. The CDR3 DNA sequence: TGCGCCAGCAGCCTACTACAGGGGTCCCATGGCTACACCTTC. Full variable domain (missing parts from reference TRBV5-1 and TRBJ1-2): KAGVTQTPRYLIKTRGQQVTLSCSPISGHRSVSWYQQTPGQGLQFLFEYFSETQRNKGNFPGRFSGRQFSNSRSEMNVSTLELGDSALYLCASSLLQGSHGYTFGSGTRLTVV.

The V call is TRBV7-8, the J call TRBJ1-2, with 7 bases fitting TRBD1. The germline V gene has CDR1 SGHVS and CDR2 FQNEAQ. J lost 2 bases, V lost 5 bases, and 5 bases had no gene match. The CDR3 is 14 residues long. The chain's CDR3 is CASSPWDRNYGYTF. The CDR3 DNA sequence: TGTGCCAGCAGCCCATGGGACAGAAACTATGGCTACACCTTC.

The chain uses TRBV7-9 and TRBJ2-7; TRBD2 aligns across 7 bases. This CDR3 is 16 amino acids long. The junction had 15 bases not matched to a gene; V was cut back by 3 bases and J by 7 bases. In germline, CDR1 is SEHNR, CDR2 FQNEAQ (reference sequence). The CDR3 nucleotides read TGTGCCAGCAGCTTCGGGGGACTACAAAGTACGGGGGAGCAGTACTTC. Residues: CASSFGGLQSTGEQYF.

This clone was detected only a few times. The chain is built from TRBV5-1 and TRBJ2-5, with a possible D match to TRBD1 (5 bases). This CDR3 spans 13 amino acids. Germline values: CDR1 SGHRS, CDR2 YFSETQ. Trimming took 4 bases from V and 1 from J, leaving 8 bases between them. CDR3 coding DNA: TGCGCCAGCAGCGTGACAGTCCAAGAGACCCAGTACTTC. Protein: CASSVTVQETQYF.

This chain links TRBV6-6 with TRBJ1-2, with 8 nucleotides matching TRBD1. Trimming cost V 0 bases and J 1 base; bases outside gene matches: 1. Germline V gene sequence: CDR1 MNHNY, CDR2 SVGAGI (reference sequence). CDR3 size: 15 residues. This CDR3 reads CASSYSDRGNYGYTF. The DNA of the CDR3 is TGTGCCAGCAGTTACTCAGACAGGGGTAACTATGGCTACACCTTC.

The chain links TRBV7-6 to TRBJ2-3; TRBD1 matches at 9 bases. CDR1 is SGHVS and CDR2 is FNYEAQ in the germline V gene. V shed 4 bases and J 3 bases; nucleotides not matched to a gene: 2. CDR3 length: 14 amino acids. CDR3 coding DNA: TGTGCCAGCAGCTCCGGGACAGGGACAGATACGCAGTATTTT. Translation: CASSSGTGTDTQYF.

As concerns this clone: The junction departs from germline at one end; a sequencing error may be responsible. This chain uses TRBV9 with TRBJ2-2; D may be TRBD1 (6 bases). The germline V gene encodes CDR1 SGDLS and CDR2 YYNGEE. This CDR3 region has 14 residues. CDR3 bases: TGTGCCAGCAGCGTAGGCCAGGGGACCGGGGACCTGTTTTTT. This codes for CASSVGQGTGDLFF. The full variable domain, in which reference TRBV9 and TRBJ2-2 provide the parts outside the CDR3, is DSGVTQTPKHLITATGQRVTLRCSPRSGDLSVYWYQQSLDQGLQFLIQYYNGEERAKGNILERFSAQQFPDLHSELNLSSLELGDSALYFCASSVGQGTGDLFFGEGSRLTVL.

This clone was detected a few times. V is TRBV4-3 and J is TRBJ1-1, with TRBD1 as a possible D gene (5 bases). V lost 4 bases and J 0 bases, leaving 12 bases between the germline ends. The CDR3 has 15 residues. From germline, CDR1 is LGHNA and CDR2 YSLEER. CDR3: CASSLGRQMNTEAFF. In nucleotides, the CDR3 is TGCGCCAGCAGCCTCGGGCGACAGATGAACACTGAAGCTTTCTTT.

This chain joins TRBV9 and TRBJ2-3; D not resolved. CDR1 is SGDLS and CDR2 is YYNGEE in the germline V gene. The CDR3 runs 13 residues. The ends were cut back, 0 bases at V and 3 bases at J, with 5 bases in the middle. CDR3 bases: TGTGCCAGCAGCGTAGTCGAGACAGATACGCAGTATTTT. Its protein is CASSVVETDTQYF.

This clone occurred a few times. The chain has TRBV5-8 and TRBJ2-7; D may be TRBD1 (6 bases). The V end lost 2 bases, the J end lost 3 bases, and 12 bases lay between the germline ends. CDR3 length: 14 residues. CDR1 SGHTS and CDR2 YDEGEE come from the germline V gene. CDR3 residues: CASSLSGVSYEQYF. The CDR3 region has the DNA TGTGCCAGCAGCTTATCAGGGGTTAGCTACGAGCAGTACTTC.